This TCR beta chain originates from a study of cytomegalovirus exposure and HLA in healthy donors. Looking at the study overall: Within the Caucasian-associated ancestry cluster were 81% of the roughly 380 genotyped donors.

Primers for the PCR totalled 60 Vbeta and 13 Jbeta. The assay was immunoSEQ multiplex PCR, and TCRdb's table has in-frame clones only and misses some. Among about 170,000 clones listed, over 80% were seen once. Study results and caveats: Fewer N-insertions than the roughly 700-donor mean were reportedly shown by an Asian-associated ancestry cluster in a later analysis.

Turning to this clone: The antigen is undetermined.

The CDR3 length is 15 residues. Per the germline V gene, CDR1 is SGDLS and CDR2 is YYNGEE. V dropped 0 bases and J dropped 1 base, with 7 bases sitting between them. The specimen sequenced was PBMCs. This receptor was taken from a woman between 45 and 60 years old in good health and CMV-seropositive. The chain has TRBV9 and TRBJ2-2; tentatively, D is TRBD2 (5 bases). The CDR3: CASSVGGMNTGELFF. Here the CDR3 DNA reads TGTGCCAGCAGCGTAGGAGGGATGAACACCGGGGAGCTGTTTTTT.